This TCR beta chain was sequenced in a study of early T cells in non-severe SARS-CoV-2 infection (dated by TCRdb to 2020 to 2023). Regarding the research as a whole: Bulk RNA from unsorted whole blood was used for TCR sequencing, so alpha and beta chains could not be paired. Points the paper makes about the study in general: VDJdb matching was skewed toward anti-spike CD8 responses and likely underestimated virus-specific expansions by missing private and CD4 specificities.

The study was a case-control design nested within a healthcare worker cohort in London, UK, with weekly nasopharyngeal swab PCR tests and blood sampling. Healthcare workers were recruited during the week of the UK lockdown, between 23 and 31 March 2020, and followed weekly for up to roughly 15 weeks. Library preparation employed 5' RACE. Sequencing took place on a NextSeq 500. To correct for sequencing error and PCR bias, the TCR library protocol tagged individual cDNA molecules with unique molecular identifiers. TCR alpha and beta chains were both sequenced, and the abundances of alpha and beta sequences in each sample were closely correlated with each other. As for how the authors treated the data: Decombinator V4 was used to perform V gene, J gene and CDR3 annotation of TCR sequences. Expanded TCRs were defined as changing significantly between any two time points under a Poisson model with p below 0.0001. TCR abundances were normalised to the total number of TCRs sequenced in each sample and reported as counts per million. TRAV1-2 paired with TRAJ12, TRAJ20 or TRAJ33 defined MAIT TCRs, while TRAV10 paired with TRAJ18 defined iNKT TCRs. A search of VDJdb, accessed on 1 November 2021, was run for TCRs annotated to CMV, EBV and SARS-CoV-2, with TCRs annotated for multiple antigens excluded. TCRdb took the public reads, trimmed them with fastp at Q25, ran MiXCR for clone calling and kept in-frame beta chains. Identical CDR3 proteins give one entry, which carries the most common genes and DNA. In this record, the V and J calls reflect TCRdb's handling and not the investigators' own analysis. Recorded for this sample are roughly 57,000 distinct CDR3 sequences; 9.5% to 15% of them occurred a single time. The top ten hold less than 1.5% of the sample.

Concerning this clonotype: Its recognized antigen is unknown. Within one base of it there is no much larger clone, and no base qualities were kept.

From a lookup of the germline V gene, CDR1 and CDR2 are LGHNA and YSLEER. The CDR3 has 15 amino acids, counting the end cysteine and phenylalanine. Here the CDR3 DNA is all that survives: 45 bases in frame from base 1. V is reduced by 0 bases and J by 1 base, leaving a spacing of 7 bases between them. The clonotype originates from an adult who was a healthcare worker with PCR-confirmed SARS-CoV-2 infection or an uninfected control (not recorded which). The sequence joins TRBV4-3 to TRBJ1-5, with TRBD1 tentatively as D gene (5 bases match). The specimen was whole blood. The DNA sequence is TGCGCCAGCAGCCAAGATCGGGGGAGCAATCAGCCCCAGCATTTT. Its protein reads: CASSQDRGSNQPQHF.